This is a list of T cell receptor beta chains from one sample in a study of T cell repertoires in aging, cancer and after chemotherapy. In TCRdb, the multiplex PCR reads were re-called with MiXCR into one record per CDR3 protein. The table lists more than 7,000 distinct CDR3 sequences, 30% to 40% of them singletons, with approximately 3.6% in the top ten. Sequencing was done on a sample of blood. Receptors originate from a human donor in good health. CDR3s include the opening cysteine and the closing phenylalanine or tryptophan. A D gene is named only where the DNA matches it firmly. The size of a clone is reported for some rows only, either as once, few or many, or as a class for expanded clones.

clone size: .; J gene: TRBJ2-1; V gene: TRBV12-3/TRBV12-4; D gene: TRBD2; CDR3 protein: CASSAGGGWNEQFF; CDR3 DNA: TGTGCCAGCAGTGCCGGCGGGGGTTGGAATGAGCAGTTCTTC
clone size: few; J gene: TRBJ2-3; V gene: TRBV10-3; D gene: .; CDR3 protein: CAIRSRQGESTDTQYF; CDR3 DNA: TGTGCCATCAGGAGTCGGCAGGGTGAAAGCACAGATACGCAGTATTTT
clone size: few; J gene: TRBJ2-3; V gene: TRBV7-2; D gene: .; CDR3 protein: CASSLDSSPGTDTQYF; CDR3 DNA: TGTGCCAGCAGCTTAGACAGCAGCCCGGGCACAGATACGCAGTATTTT
clone size: .; J gene: TRBJ2-7; V gene: TRBV7-2; D gene: TRBD1; CDR3 protein: CASSEGQAYEQYF; CDR3 DNA: TGTGCCAGCAGTGAGGGACAGGCCTACGAGCAGTACTTC
clone size: .; J gene: TRBJ1-2; V gene: TRBV10-1; D gene: .; CDR3 protein: CASIGSQGVYGFTF; CDR3 DNA: TGCGCCAGCATTGGTTCACAAGGGGTCTATGGCTTCACCTTC
clone size: few; J gene: TRBJ1-5; V gene: TRBV7-9; D gene: .; CDR3 protein: CASSLQGGQPQHF; CDR3 DNA: TGTGCCAGCAGCTTGCAGGGAGGTCAGCCCCAGCATTTT
clone size: .; J gene: TRBJ2-2; V gene: TRBV20-1; D gene: .; CDR3 protein: CSARLEGFSGELFF; CDR3 DNA: TGCAGTGCTAGGCTAGAGGGATTCTCCGGGGAGCTGTTTTTT
clone size: medium-sized; J gene: TRBJ2-7; V gene: TRBV7-6; D gene: TRBD1; CDR3 protein: CASSLALGTGAYEQYF; CDR3 DNA: TGTGCCAGCAGCTTAGCGTTAGGGACAGGGGCCTACGAGCAGTACTTC
clone size: few; J gene: TRBJ2-5; V gene: TRBV5-6; D gene: .; CDR3 protein: CASSSRQTQYF; CDR3 DNA: TGTGCCAGCAGCTCGCGGCAGACCCAGTACTTC
clone size: few; J gene: TRBJ1-5; V gene: TRBV19; D gene: .; CDR3 protein: CASSMGDSEYQPQHF; CDR3 DNA: TGTGCCAGTAGTATGGGGGACTCGGAGTATCAGCCCCAGCATTTT
clone size: .; J gene: TRBJ2-1; V gene: TRBV7-2; D gene: .; CDR3 protein: CASSKGLWNNEQFF; CDR3 DNA: TGTGCCAGCAGCAAGGGACTCTGGAACAATGAGCAGTTCTTC
clone size: .; J gene: TRBJ1-2; V gene: TRBV30; D gene: .; CDR3 protein: CAWNAIFYGYTF; CDR3 DNA: TGTGCCTGGAATGCGATCTTCTATGGCTACACCTTC
clone size: few; J gene: TRBJ1-5; V gene: TRBV19; D gene: .; CDR3 protein: CASSTQPSWQPQHF; CDR3 DNA: TGTGCCAGTAGTACCCAACCCTCATGGCAGCCCCAGCATTTT
clone size: .; J gene: TRBJ2-1; V gene: TRBV6-1; D gene: TRBD2; CDR3 protein: CASSGPGGGYNEQFF; CDR3 DNA: TGTGCCAGCAGTGGACCCGGCGGGGGCTACAATGAGCAGTTCTTC
clone size: .; J gene: TRBJ2-1; V gene: TRBV20-1; D gene: TRBD2; CDR3 protein: CSARDFRLAGGEYNEQFF; CDR3 DNA: TGCAGTGCTAGAGACTTCCGACTAGCGGGGGGAGAATACAATGAGCAGTTCTTC
clone size: .; J gene: TRBJ1-1; V gene: TRBV7-6; D gene: .; CDR3 protein: CASSLAGVNTEAFF; CDR3 DNA: TGTGCCAGCAGCTTAGCGGGGGTGAACACTGAAGCTTTCTTT
clone size: medium-sized; J gene: TRBJ1-2; V gene: TRBV29-1; D gene: TRBD1; CDR3 protein: CSVDDRANYGYTF; CDR3 DNA: TGCAGCGTCGATGACAGGGCCAACTATGGCTACACCTTC
clone size: medium-sized; J gene: TRBJ1-5; V gene: TRBV29-1; D gene: .; CDR3 protein: CSVVQGDQPQHF; CDR3 DNA: TGCAGCGTCGTACAGGGAGATCAGCCCCAGCATTTT
clone size: few; J gene: TRBJ1-2; V gene: TRBV6-4; D gene: .; CDR3 protein: CASSPGVANYGYTF; CDR3 DNA: TGTGCCAGCAGTCCAGGGGTCGCGAACTATGGCTACACCTTC
clone size: .; J gene: TRBJ2-7; V gene: TRBV19; D gene: .; CDR3 protein: CASSRGRTGSNEQYF; CDR3 DNA: TGTGCCAGTAGTCGGGGTCGTACAGGGTCCAACGAGCAGTACTTC
clone size: .; J gene: TRBJ2-1; V gene: TRBV20-1; D gene: TRBD2; CDR3 protein: CSALFERGVNEQFF; CDR3 DNA: TGCAGTGCGCTCTTTGAGCGGGGCGTAAATGAGCAGTTCTTC
clone size: .; J gene: TRBJ2-7; V gene: TRBV6-6; D gene: .; CDR3 protein: CASSYQWGYEQYF; CDR3 DNA: TGTGCCAGCAGCTACCAGTGGGGCTACGAGCAGTACTTC
clone size: few; J gene: TRBJ2-7; V gene: TRBV7-6; D gene: TRBD1; CDR3 protein: CASSLKGQGAGEQYF; CDR3 DNA: TGTGCCAGCAGCCTGAAAGGACAGGGGGCCGGCGAGCAGTACTTC
clone size: .; J gene: TRBJ1-5; V gene: TRBV7-2; D gene: .; CDR3 protein: CASSQDEGRAQPQHF; CDR3 DNA: TGTGCCAGCAGCCAAGATGAAGGGAGGGCTCAGCCCCAGCATTTT
clone size: .; J gene: TRBJ1-1; V gene: TRBV5-1; D gene: .; CDR3 protein: CASSLALASTQNTEAFF; CDR3 DNA: TGCGCCAGCAGCTTGGCCCTAGCGTCGACCCAGAACACTGAAGCTTTCTTT
clone size: .; J gene: TRBJ2-7; V gene: TRBV29-1; D gene: TRBD1; CDR3 protein: CSVVGQGSEQYF; CDR3 DNA: TGCAGCGTTGTGGGACAGGGCAGCGAGCAGTACTTC
clone size: few; J gene: TRBJ1-1; V gene: TRBV12-3/TRBV12-4; D gene: .; CDR3 protein: CASSPFLRTEAFF; CDR3 DNA: TGTGCCAGCAGTCCCTTCTTAAGGACTGAAGCTTTCTTT
clone size: large; J gene: TRBJ2-6; V gene: TRBV5-4; D gene: .; CDR3 protein: CASSASTTSSGANVLTF; CDR3 DNA: TGTGCCAGCAGCGCTTCAACTACTAGCTCTGGGGCCAACGTCCTGACTTTC
clone size: few; J gene: TRBJ1-2; V gene: TRBV11-1; D gene: TRBD1; CDR3 protein: CASSRGQGGYGYTF; CDR3 DNA: TGTGCCAGCAGCCGTGGACAGGGTGGCTATGGCTACACCTTC
clone size: .; J gene: TRBJ2-7; V gene: TRBV6-2/TRBV6-3; D gene: .; CDR3 protein: CASTDDSYEQYF; CDR3 DNA: TGTGCCAGCACCGACGACTCCTACGAGCAGTACTTC
clone size: few; J gene: TRBJ1-4; V gene: TRBV19; D gene: TRBD1; CDR3 protein: CASSPGTAVEKLFF; CDR3 DNA: TGTGCCAGTAGTCCGGGGACAGCGGTCGAAAAACTGTTTTTT
clone size: .; J gene: TRBJ2-2; V gene: TRBV7-9; D gene: .; CDR3 protein: CASSSTSRPNTGELFF; CDR3 DNA: TGTGCCAGCAGCTCCACTAGCAGACCGAACACCGGGGAGCTGTTTTTT
clone size: few; J gene: TRBJ2-1; V gene: TRBV27; D gene: .; CDR3 protein: CASSPVPGEQFF; CDR3 DNA: TGTGCCAGCAGTCCGGTACCCGGGGAGCAGTTCTTC
clone size: .; J gene: TRBJ1-1; V gene: TRBV7-3; D gene: .; CDR3 protein: CASSLYGGTQVGAFF; CDR3 DNA: TGTGCCAGCAGCTTATATGGAGGGACCCAGGTCGGAGCTTTCTTT
clone size: .; J gene: TRBJ2-7; V gene: TRBV7-3; D gene: TRBD2; CDR3 protein: CASSWLGSGGPDEQYF; CDR3 DNA: TGTGCCAGCAGCTGGCTGGGTAGCGGGGGGCCTGACGAGCAGTACTTC
clone size: .; J gene: TRBJ1-3; V gene: TRBV7-9; D gene: .; CDR3 protein: CASRPTFRVGNTIYF; CDR3 DNA: TGTGCCAGCAGACCGACTTTCAGGGTTGGAAACACCATATATTTT
clone size: .; J gene: TRBJ2-5; V gene: TRBV20-1; D gene: .; CDR3 protein: CSAPGGGSQETQYF; CDR3 DNA: TGCAGTGCCCCCGGAGGGGGCAGCCAAGAGACCCAGTACTTC
clone size: .; J gene: TRBJ2-3; V gene: TRBV6-5; D gene: .; CDR3 protein: CASSTRGVADTQYF; CDR3 DNA: TGTGCCAGCAGCACACGGGGCGTCGCAGATACGCAGTATTTT
clone size: .; J gene: TRBJ2-6; V gene: TRBV21-1; D gene: .; CDR3 protein: CASSKVGRVRLSGANVLTF; CDR3 DNA: TGTGCCAGCAGCAAAGTGGGGAGGGTTCGCCTCTCTGGGGCCAACGTCCTGACTTTC
clone size: .; J gene: TRBJ1-2; V gene: TRBV5-6; D gene: TRBD1; CDR3 protein: CASSEGTVGYTF; CDR3 DNA: TGTGCCAGCAGCGAGGGGACAGTTGGCTACACCTTC
clone size: .; J gene: TRBJ2-1; V gene: TRBV6-5; D gene: .; CDR3 protein: CASSLRYEQFF; CDR3 DNA: TGTGCCAGCAGCCTCCGGTATGAGCAGTTCTTC
clone size: .; J gene: TRBJ1-1; V gene: TRBV4-3; D gene: .; CDR3 protein: CASSQTIRNTEAFF; CDR3 DNA: TGCGCCAGCAGCCAAACCATCAGGAACACTGAAGCTTTCTTT
clone size: .; J gene: TRBJ2-7; V gene: TRBV27; D gene: TRBD1; CDR3 protein: CASSTGQGNEQYF; CDR3 DNA: TGTGCCAGCAGCACCGGACAGGGGAACGAGCAGTACTTC
clone size: few; J gene: TRBJ1-4; V gene: TRBV6-6; D gene: TRBD1; CDR3 protein: CASRLSTGRVEKLFF; CDR3 DNA: TGTGCCAGCAGGCTTTCGACAGGGAGGGTCGAAAAACTGTTTTTT
clone size: .; J gene: TRBJ2-7; V gene: TRBV12-3/TRBV12-4; D gene: .; CDR3 protein: CASSLQGRSGEQYF; CDR3 DNA: TGTGCCAGCAGTTTACAGGGGCGGTCCGGGGAGCAGTACTTC
clone size: .; J gene: TRBJ1-3; V gene: TRBV15; D gene: .; CDR3 protein: CATSRDSGGIGAIYF; CDR3 DNA: TGTGCCACCAGCAGAGATTCCGGGGGCATAGGTGCCATATATTTT
clone size: .; J gene: TRBJ2-2; V gene: TRBV28; D gene: TRBD1; CDR3 protein: CASSFGSGTGYTGELFF; CDR3 DNA: TGTGCCAGCAGTTTCGGATCCGGGACAGGCTACACCGGGGAGCTGTTTTTT
clone size: .; J gene: TRBJ2-4; V gene: TRBV20-1; D gene: .; CDR3 protein: CSASRTAIQYF; CDR3 DNA: TGCAGTGCTAGTCGGACGGCCATTCAGTACTTC
clone size: .; J gene: TRBJ1-2; V gene: TRBV20-1; D gene: .; CDR3 protein: CSARGRDYGYTF; CDR3 DNA: TGCAGTGCTAGAGGGAGGGATTATGGCTACACCTTC
clone size: once; J gene: TRBJ2-5; V gene: TRBV15; D gene: TRBD2; CDR3 protein: CATSKLLAGEETQYF; CDR3 DNA: TGTGCCACCAGCAAACTACTAGCGGGTGAAGAGACCCAGTACTTC
clone size: few; J gene: TRBJ2-1; V gene: TRBV10-2; D gene: .; CDR3 protein: CASSGDESSYNEQFF; CDR3 DNA: TGCGCCAGCAGTGGGGACGAAAGCTCCTACAATGAGCAGTTCTTC